Given below is one T cell receptor beta chain in context. Its target is unknown. PCR employed 60 Vbeta and 13 Jbeta primers. Libraries were prepared by immunoSEQ multiplex PCR; TCRdb keeps only in-frame clonotypes and omits some of them. The repertoire has approximately 180,000 clones, around 84% of them found once; the top ten carry approximately 1.5%. CDR3 length: 13 amino acids. Trimming pared 3 bases from V and 8 bases from J, leaving 14 bases between. Germline CDR1 reads SQVTM; CDR2 reads ANQGSEA. This sample is part of a study of cytomegalovirus exposure and HLA in healthy donors. Study-wide results and caveats: In an earlier analysis, about 87% or about 30%: the productive usage of most TCR beta V segments. The authors later linked a missense DCLRE1C variant to TCR beta V- and J-gene trimming.

The V and J genes are TRBV29-1 and TRBJ1-3, with D possibly matching TRBD1 (6 bases). This receptor was taken from a woman between 18 and 29 years old in good health and CMV-seronegative. The source material was PBMCs. CDR3 nucleotide sequence: TGCAGCGTTGACCCCAGGGGAGGGGACACCATATATTTT. As protein: CSVDPRGGDTIYF.